This T cell receptor beta chain was found in a study of T cell changes during pregnancy in multiple sclerosis. TCRdb's table, derived via immunoSEQ multiplex PCR, lists solely in-frame clones and lacks some. This table holds about 17,000 clones, over 65% found once. The sequence came from a female donor with multiple sclerosis, enrolled in a pregnancy study. Specimen: CD8+ T cells from peripheral blood mononuclear cells, collected after pregnancy.

The DNA for the CDR3 is TGTGCCAGTAGTATAGATTCAGATCTCTGGTACGAGCAGTACTTC. As protein: CASSIDSDLWYEQYF. This chain connects TRBV19 to TRBJ2-7; D not resolved. The CDR3 covers 15 residues. CDR1 is LNHDA, CDR2 SQIVND, per germline (reference sequence). Trimming pared 0 bases from V and 4 bases from J, leaving 13 bases between.